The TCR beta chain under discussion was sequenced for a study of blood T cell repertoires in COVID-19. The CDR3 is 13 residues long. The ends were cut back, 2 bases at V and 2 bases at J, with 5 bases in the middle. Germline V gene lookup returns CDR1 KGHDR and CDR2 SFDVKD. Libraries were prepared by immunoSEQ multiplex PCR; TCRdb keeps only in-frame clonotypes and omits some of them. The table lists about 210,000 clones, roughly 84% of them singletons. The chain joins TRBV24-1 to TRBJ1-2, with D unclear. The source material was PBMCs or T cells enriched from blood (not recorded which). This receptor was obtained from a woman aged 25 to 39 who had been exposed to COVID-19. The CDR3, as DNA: TGTGCCACCAGTGATTCGGGGAACTATGGCTACACCTTC. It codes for CATSDSGNYGYTF.